Shown below are 10 T cell receptor beta chains from a single sample sequenced in a study of T cells in Graves' hyperthyroidism and ophthalmopathy. RNA transcripts served as the template for amplifying TCR beta CDR3 regions. A set of HTBI primers served as the primers for a first-round RT-PCR of the TCR CDR3. A single record per CDR3 protein comes from TCRdb applying MiXCR to the multiplex PCR reads. The data show about 500,000 distinct CDR3 sequences, roughly 45% seen once. The sequencing input was peripheral blood or thyroid tissue (not recorded which). Receptors originate from an adult woman with Graves' disease, either hyperthyroidism or ophthalmopathy (not recorded which).

The rearrangement uses TRBV20-1 and TRBJ1-3; no reliable D call. This CDR3 is 12 amino acids long. Germline V gene lookup returns CDR1 DFQATT and CDR2 SNEGSKA (reference sequence). The V end was cut by 0 bases, the J end by 10 bases, with 10 bases between. The CDR3 here is CSARDPWATIYF. CDR3 bases: TGCAGTGCTAGAGATCCATGGGCGACCATATATTTT.

This clonotype has at least ten counts. CDR3 sequence (DNA): TGTGCCAGCAGTGGTATAATATCGAACACTGAAGCTTTCTTT. Translation gives CASSGIISNTEAFF. V gene TRBV2 combines with J gene TRBJ1-1; D unclear. With 4 bases removed from V and 1 base from J, the gap between germline ends came to 10 bases. CDR3 size: 14 residues. The germline CDR1 and CDR2 sequences are SNHLY and FYNNEI. The variable domain in full, completed from reference TRBV2 and TRBJ1-1, reads EPEVTQTPSHQVTQMGQEVILRCVPISNHLYFYWYRQILGQKVEFLVSFYNNEISEKSEIFDDQFSVERPDGSNFTLKIRSTKLEDSAMYFCASSGIISNTEAFFGQGTRLTVV.

The rearrangement uses TRBV19 and TRBJ1-2; D is ambiguous. The CDR3 has 16 amino acids. The germline V gene encodes CDR1 LNHDA and CDR2 SQIVND (reference sequence). The V and J ends lost 2 bases and 12 bases respectively, with 25 bases between them. CDR3 coding DNA: TGTGCCAGTAGTATACCCCACAGCGGCATCGGCTCTGGAAACACCTTC. Its translation: CASSIPHSGIGSGNTF.

The genes are TRBV4-2 and TRBJ1-4; 7 nucleotides agree with TRBD1. Per germline, CDR1 LGHNA and CDR2 YNFKEQ. The CDR3 totals 13 residues. Losses at the gene ends were 4 bases for V and 8 bases for J; bases not matched to a gene: 4. The CDR3 loop is CASSRNRGEKLFF. The DNA for the CDR3 is TGTGCCAGCAGCCGGAACAGGGGCGAAAAACTGTTTTTT.

This clonotype occurred many times. The chain uses TRBV6-6 and TRBJ1-2; possibly TRBD1 for D (5 bases). CDR1 MNHNY and CDR2 SVGAGI come from the germline V gene (reference sequence). The CDR3 consists of 13 residues. Trimming shortened V by 1 base and J by 8 bases, and 11 bases separated the two germline ends. The CDR3: CASSYLFREGYTF. The CDR3 nucleotides read TGTGCCAGCAGTTACTTATTCAGGGAGGGCTACACCTTC.

This clonotype was counted only a few times. The J gene is TRBJ2-7, the V gene TRBV7-2; 9 bases fit TRBD1. CDR1 and CDR2 (germline): SGHTA, FQGNSA. The CDR3 consists of 17 residues. The ends lost 5 bases at V and 2 bases at J; junction bases unmatched: 13. This CDR3 is CASSGRPGQGLAYEQYF. CDR3 nucleotide sequence: TGTGCCAGCAGCGGCCGTCCGGGACAGGGATTAGCCTACGAGCAGTACTTC.

This chain connects TRBV27 to TRBJ2-2; unclear D gene. V lost 7 bases and J 4 bases, leaving 7 bases between the germline ends. The germline gives CDR1 MNHEY, CDR2 SMNVEV (reference sequence). This CDR3 is built from 12 residues. The CDR3 region is CASTHSTGELFF. In DNA form, the CDR3 reads TGTGCCAGCACCCATTCCACCGGGGAGCTGTTTTTT.

This chain uses TRBV20-1 with TRBJ2-7, with 7 positions matching TRBD2. Per the germline V gene, CDR1 is DFQATT and CDR2 is SNEGSKA (reference sequence). The V segment lost 3 bases and the J segment 6 bases; nucleotides outside the gene matches: 11. CDR3 length equals 14 residues. The chain's CDR3 is CSASTQGGPREQYF. The CDR3 DNA reads as TGCAGTGCTAGCACGCAGGGAGGGCCGCGCGAGCAGTACTTC.

The chain employs TRBV7-8 and TRBJ2-5; TRBD1 aligns across 9 bases. The germline gives CDR1 SGHVS, CDR2 FQNEAQ. The length of the CDR3 is 17 residues. V shed 5 bases, J shed 5 bases, and the junction held 15 bases outside the gene matches. The CDR3 DNA sequence: TGTGCCAGCAGCACGCCCTCCGGGACAGGGAGGAACGAGACCCAGTACTTC. This translates into CASSTPSGTGRNETQYF.

This clonotype was found many times. At one end, the junction sequence differs from germline, possibly due to a read error. The chain has TRBV7-9 and TRBJ1-4; 10 positions agree with TRBD1. Germline V gene data show CDR1 as SEHNR and CDR2 as FQNEAQ (reference sequence). The CDR3 spans 14 residues. CDR3 bases: TGCGCCAGCAGCTCCGGGACAGGGGATGAAAAACTGTTTTTT. Translation: CASSSGTGDEKLFF.